This T cell receptor (beta chain) originates from a study of T-cell memory formation after mild COVID-19. Study at large: TCR clusters showed largely donor specificity. Overall study findings and caveats: What remained unconfirmed was the SARS-CoV-2 specificity of second-wave clones peaking on day 37. CD4+ contracting clones were found mainly in CM and EM, and CD8+ ones in EMRA.

Details on this clonotype: Antigen: not known.

The CDR3 runs to 15 residues. The germline gives CDR1 SGHDN, CDR2 FVKESK. The V and J ends lost 5 bases and 6 bases respectively, with 19 bases between them. Barcoded TCR alpha and TCR beta cDNA libraries with UMIs came from 5'RACE using constant-segment primers. TCRdb analysed the 5' RACE reads with MiXCR anew, one entry per CDR3 protein. Among 90,000 to 120,000 distinct CDR3 sequences, around an eighth were seen once, and the ten largest hold 35% to 40%. The material sequenced was PBMCs or a T cell subset sorted from them (not recorded which). V is TRBV14 and J is TRBJ1-1, with D possibly TRBD1 on 5 matching bases. The clonotype comes from a man between 18 and 35 years old who had mild COVID-19 (a few samples of this study predate the infection). Cell type and time point are not known. In nucleotides, the CDR3 is TGTGCCAGCAGCGCGCAAGACAGAGGACCGGCTGAAGCTTTCTTT. This sequence encodes CASSAQDRGPAEAFF.